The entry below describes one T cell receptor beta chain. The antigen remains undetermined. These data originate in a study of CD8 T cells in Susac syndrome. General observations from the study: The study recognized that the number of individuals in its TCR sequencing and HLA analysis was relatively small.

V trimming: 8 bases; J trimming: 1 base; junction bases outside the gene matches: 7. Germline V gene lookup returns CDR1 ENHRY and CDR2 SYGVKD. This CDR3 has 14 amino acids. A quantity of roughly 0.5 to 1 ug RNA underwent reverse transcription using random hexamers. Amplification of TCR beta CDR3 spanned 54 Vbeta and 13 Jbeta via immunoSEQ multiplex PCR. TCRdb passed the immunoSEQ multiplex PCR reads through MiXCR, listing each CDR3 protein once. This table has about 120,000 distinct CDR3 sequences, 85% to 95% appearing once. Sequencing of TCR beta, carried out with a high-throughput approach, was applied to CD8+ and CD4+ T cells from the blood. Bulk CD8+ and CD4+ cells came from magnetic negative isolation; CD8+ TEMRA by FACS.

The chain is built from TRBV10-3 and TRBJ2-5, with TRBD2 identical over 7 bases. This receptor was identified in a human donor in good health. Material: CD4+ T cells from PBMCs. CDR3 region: CAIGRAQLQETQYF. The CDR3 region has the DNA TGTGCCATCGGGAGGGCTCAACTCCAAGAGACCCAGTACTTC.